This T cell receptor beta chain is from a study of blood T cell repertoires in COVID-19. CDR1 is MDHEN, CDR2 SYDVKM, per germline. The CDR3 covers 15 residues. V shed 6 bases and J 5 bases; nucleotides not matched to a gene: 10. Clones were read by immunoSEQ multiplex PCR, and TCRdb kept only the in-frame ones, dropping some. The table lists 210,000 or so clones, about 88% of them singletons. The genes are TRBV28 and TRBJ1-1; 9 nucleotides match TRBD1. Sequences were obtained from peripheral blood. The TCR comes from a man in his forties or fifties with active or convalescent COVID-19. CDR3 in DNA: TGTGCCAGCAGCCCCCCAACAGGGGGCGAAACTGAAGCTTTCTTT. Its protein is CASSPPTGGETEAFF.